The T cell receptor (beta chain) described here comes from a study of T-cell memory formation after mild COVID-19. The study's findings and limits: Pre-infection memory already had some responding clones, implying cross-reactive memory joined. Chiefly within CM and EM were the contracting CD4+ clones; CD8+ ones were within EMRA. Clones that contracted from day 15 to 85 had balanced CD4/CD8; later expanders were CD4+ biased.

Trimming removed 1 base from V and 9 bases from J, with 15 bases in between. Germline assignment: CDR1 SEHNR and CDR2 FQNEAQ (reference sequence). This CDR3 is built from 15 residues. TCRdb re-analysed the 5' RACE reads in MiXCR, keeping a single row per CDR3 protein. The sample records 450,000 to 650,000 distinct CDR3 sequences, 20% to 25% being singletons. The sample holds many counts of this clonotype. What it recognizes is unknown. The source material was PBMCs or a T cell subset sorted from them (not recorded which). This TCR derives from an adult woman who had mild COVID-19 (a few samples of this study predate the infection). Cell type and time point are not known. The chain carries TRBV7-9 and TRBJ2-2, with D uncertain. CDR3 nucleotide sequence: TGTGCCAGCAGCTTAGATCCCACGGTCCCAAGGGAGCTGTTTTTT. Protein product: CASSLDPTVPRELFF.